Listed here are 10 T cell receptor beta chains from one sample, sequenced in a study of regulatory T cells in long-lasting Graves disease. As for time point: persistent/refractory GD, antithyroid drugs over 5 years with positive TRAb. The TCR library was prepared using RNA isolated from PBMCs. TCR beta libraries were built with iRepertoire HTBI primers and Arm-PCR of CDR3 regions. TCRdb used MiXCR to reprocess the multiplex PCR reads, holding one entry per CDR3 protein. The sample contains 450,000 or so distinct CDR3 sequences, less than 25% of which appear only once. Sequenced here: peripheral blood mononuclear cells (PBMCs), sampled when the disease was refractory, from a patient treated with antithyroid drugs. Receptor source: a female donor with Graves disease.

This clonotype came up a few times. The genes are TRBV18 and TRBJ1-6; D possibly corresponds to TRBD1 (6 bases). V shed 6 bases and J shed 7 bases, with 16 bases lying between them. The CDR3 covers 15 residues. The germline V gene encodes CDR1 KGHSH and CDR2 LQKENI. The CDR3 is CASSATGLTNSPLHF. The CDR3 DNA reads TGTGCCAGCTCCGCAACAGGGTTAACCAATTCACCCCTCCACTTT.

This clonotype was counted many times. V and J are TRBV28 and TRBJ1-2; D call uncertain. The CDR3 length is 12 residues. From germline, CDR1 is MDHEN and CDR2 SYDVKM. Between the trimmed V and J ends, which lost 3 bases and 4 bases, there was a span of 6 bases. The CDR3 region has the DNA TGTGCCAGCAGTTTTACGAGCTATGGCTACACCTTC. Encoded protein: CASSFTSYGYTF.

This clonotype was counted ten times or more. The chain recombines TRBV6-2 or TRBV6-3 with TRBJ1-2; 7 bases are shared with TRBD1. The trim removed 6 bases at V and 3 bases at J, leaving 13 bases unmatched. Germline lookup yields CDR1 MNHEY and CDR2 SVGEGT. This CDR3 is 16 amino acids long. CDR3 loop: CASRRKGLTGDYGYTF. The CDR3 bases are TGTGCCAGCAGGCGGAAGGGACTTACAGGGGACTATGGCTACACCTTC.

This chain uses TRBV6-2 or TRBV6-3 with TRBJ2-1, with 9 bases identical to TRBD2. This CDR3 comprises 17 residues. The V and J ends lost 3 bases and 4 bases, in that order; junction bases with no gene match: 10. CDR1 MNHEY and CDR2 SVGEGT come from the germline V gene. The CDR3 sequence is CASSYRVTSGLYNEQFF. The CDR3 DNA follows: TGTGCCAGCAGTTATCGGGTGACTAGCGGACTATACAATGAGCAGTTCTTC.

The gene calls are TRBV28 and TRBJ2-2; 7 positions match TRBD1. Trimming cost V 2 bases and J 1 base; bases outside gene matches: 4. The CDR3 consists of 16 residues. Germline CDR1 MDHEN, CDR2 SYDVKM. CDR3 coding DNA: TGTGCCAGCAGTTTAACCGGGACAGTGAACACCGGGGAGCTGTTTTTT. Its translation is CASSLTGTVNTGELFF. Full variable domain (missing parts from reference TRBV28 and TRBJ2-2): DVKVTQSSRYLVKRTGEKVFLECVQDMDHENMFWYRQDPGLGLRLIYFSYDVKMKEKGDIPEGYSVSREKKERFSLILESASTNQTSMYLCASSLTGTVNTGELFFGEGSRLTVL.

This clonotype occurred many times. V is TRBV6-5 and J is TRBJ1-5, with D tentatively TRBD1 (5 bases). V was shortened by 0 bases and J by 9 bases, with 6 bases between the two germline ends. Per germline, CDR1 MNHEY and CDR2 SVGAGI. The CDR3 loop spans 12 amino acids. The DNA for the CDR3 is TGTGCCAGCAGTTACTCGGGGGGGCCCCAGCATTTT. It encodes CASSYSGGPQHF.

For the CDR3, the DNA is TGTGCCAGCAGTTACTCGAGGGTTACAGGGGCGCCAGAGCAGCCCCAGCATTTT. Its translation: CASSYSRVTGAPEQPQHF. V usage is TRBV6-2 or TRBV6-3 and J usage is TRBJ1-5; the match to TRBD1 covers 7 bases. With V trimmed by 0 bases and J by 7 bases, 15 bases remained unmatched. This CDR3 contains 18 residues. Germline assignment: CDR1 MNHEY and CDR2 SVGEGT.

Regarding this clonotype: A much larger clone lies one base from this, so it may be a read error. This chain connects TRBV28 to TRBJ1-5; D is unclear. The CDR3 runs to 13 residues. Trimming cost V 5 bases and J 10 bases, with 15 bases left between them. Looked up from germline, CDR1 is MDHEN and CDR2 is SYDVKM. CDR3 residues: CASSVSLEHPQHF. In DNA, the CDR3 is TGTGCCAGCAGTGTCTCCTTGGAACATCCCCAGCATTTT.

The J gene is TRBJ2-1, the V gene TRBV7-6; TRBD2 aligns across 7 bases. The germline V gene encodes CDR1 SGHVS and CDR2 FNYEAQ. There are 15 residues in the CDR3. V shed 1 base and J 5 bases; nucleotides not matched to a gene: 5. CDR3 sequence reads: CASSLGAGDHNEQFF. The CDR3 coding sequence is TGTGCCAGCAGCTTAGGGGCGGGAGACCACAATGAGCAGTTCTTC.

The chain links TRBV19 to TRBJ1-1, with 9 positions matching TRBD1. After removal of 6 bases from V and 7 bases from J, the junction contained 9 bases not matched to a gene. The CDR3 runs to 14 residues. Germline V gene sequence: CDR1 LNHDA, CDR2 SQIVND (reference sequence). DNA for the CDR3: TGTGCCAGTAGAATTACAGGGGGCGGATATGAAGCTTTCTTT. Protein product: CASRITGGGYEAFF. Using reference TRBV19 and TRBJ1-1 for the parts outside the CDR3, the full variable domain is DGGITQSPKYLFRKEGQNVTLSCEQNLNHDAMYWYRQDPGQGLRLIYYSQIVNDFQKGDIAEGYSVSREKKESFPLTVTSAQKNPTAFYLCASRITGGGYEAFFGQGTRLTVV.